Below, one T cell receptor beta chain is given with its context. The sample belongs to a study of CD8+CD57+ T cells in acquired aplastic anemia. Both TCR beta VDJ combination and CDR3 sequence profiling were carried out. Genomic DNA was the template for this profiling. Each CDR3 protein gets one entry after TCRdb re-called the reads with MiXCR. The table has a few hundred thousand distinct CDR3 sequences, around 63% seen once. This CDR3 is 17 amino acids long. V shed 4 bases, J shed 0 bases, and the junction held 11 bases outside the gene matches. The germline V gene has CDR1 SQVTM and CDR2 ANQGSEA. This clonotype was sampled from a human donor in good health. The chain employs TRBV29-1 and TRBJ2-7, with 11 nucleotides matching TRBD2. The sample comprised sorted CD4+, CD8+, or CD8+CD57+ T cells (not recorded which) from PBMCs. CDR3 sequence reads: CSVGLAGWGDGSYEQYF. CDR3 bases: TGCAGCGTTGGACTAGCGGGATGGGGCGACGGCTCCTACGAGCAGTACTTC.